One sample yielded the 11 T cell receptor beta chains listed below, sequenced in a study of cytomegalovirus exposure and HLA in healthy donors. The primer mix had 60 Vbeta and 13 Jbeta primers. Measured with immunoSEQ multiplex PCR; TCRdb has only the in-frame clones, and not every one. The table has approximately 160,000 clones, over 70% seen once; the top ten hold about 2.9%. Specimen: PBMCs. The receptors were gathered from a woman aged 45-65 years in good health and CMV-seropositive.

This sequence joins TRBV2 and TRBJ1-5, with TRBD1 matching over 9 bases. Germline CDR1 is SNHLY and CDR2 is FYNNEI. The CDR3 contains 13 residues. With 8 bases clipped from V and 4 bases from J, the junction kept 3 bases outside the gene matches. As DNA, the CDR3 is TGTGCCAGCGGGACAGGGAGAAATCAGCCCCAGCATTTT. Amino acid sequence: CASGTGRNQPQHF.

V gene TRBV28 combines with J gene TRBJ1-5; 10 positions match TRBD1. J lost 10 bases, V lost 7 bases, and 16 bases had no gene match. CDR3 length: 16 residues. Per the germline V gene, CDR1 is MDHEN and CDR2 is SYDVKM. The CDR3 nucleotides are TGTGCCAGCATCCCAAACAAGGACAGGGGGGCTTTCCCCCAGCATTTT. This gives the protein CASIPNKDRGAFPQHF.

The chain uses TRBV11-3 and TRBJ2-7; perhaps TRBD2 as D (6 bases). The CDR3 extends over 14 amino acids. Per the germline V gene, CDR1 is SGHNT and CDR2 is YENEEA. V was pared by 5 bases and J by 6 bases, with 17 bases between. The CDR3 region has the DNA TGTGCCAGCAGCCGAGCGGGCCGTCAGGGCGAGCAGTACTTC. Residues: CASSRAGRQGEQYF.

This clone was seen a handful of times. This sequence joins TRBV2 and TRBJ2-1; TRBD2 agrees at 10 bases. The V gene's germline CDR1 is SNHLY and CDR2 FYNNEI. V lost 7 bases and J lost 4; bases outside the gene matches: 4. The CDR3 contains 14 residues. The CDR3 coding sequence is TGTGCCAGCACTAATAGCGGGGGGTACAATGAGCAGTTCTTC. Translating gives CASTNSGGYNEQFF.

This clone showed up just a few times. The chain has TRBV30 and TRBJ2-3; D is possibly TRBD2 (5 bases). CDR1 is GTSNPN and CDR2 is SVGIG in the germline V gene (reference sequence). V was shortened by 0 bases and J by 0 bases, with 16 bases between the two germline ends. The CDR3 extends over 17 amino acids. CDR3 DNA sequence: TGTGCCTGGAGTGTATTGAAGCGAGGGATTAGCACAGATACGCAGTATTTT. It translates to CAWSVLKRGISTDTQYF. Full variable domain (missing parts from reference TRBV30 and TRBJ2-3): SQTIHQWPATLVQPVGSPLSLECTVEGTSNPNLYWYRQAAGRGLQLLFYSVGIGQISSEVPQNLSASRPQDRQFILSSKKLLLSDSGFYLCAWSVLKRGISTDTQYFGPGTRLTVL.

The chain links TRBV7-3 to TRBJ2-1; 7 nucleotides align to TRBD1. With 1 base clipped from V and 7 bases from J, the junction kept 10 bases outside the gene matches. The CDR3 extends over 16 amino acids. Germline loops: CDR1 SGHTA, CDR2 FQGTGA. Here the CDR3 reads CASSLRSGGEGNEQFF. DNA for the CDR3: TGTGCCAGCAGCTTAAGGTCAGGGGGTGAGGGGAATGAGCAGTTCTTC.

The J gene is TRBJ2-3, the V gene TRBV19, with D perhaps matching TRBD1 (6 bases). This CDR3 is built from 15 residues. Trimming pared 5 bases from V and 5 bases from J, leaving 17 bases between. CDR1 is LNHDA and CDR2 is SQIVND in the germline V gene (reference sequence). As DNA, the CDR3 is TGTGCCAGTAGTGCCCGCGGACAGAAGGAAGATACGCAGTATTTT. Translating gives CASSARGQKEDTQYF. The whole variable domain, filled in from reference TRBV19 and TRBJ2-3, reads DGGITQSPKYLFRKEGQNVTLSCEQNLNHDAMYWYRQDPGQGLRLIYYSQIVNDFQKGDIAEGYSVSREKKESFPLTVTSAQKNPTAFYLCASSARGQKEDTQYFGPGTRLTVL.

J is TRBJ1-2 and V is TRBV2; possible D gene TRBD1, 5 bases. V lost 6 bases and J 3 bases, leaving 20 bases between the germline ends. Germline V CDR1 and CDR2: SNHLY, FYNNEI. The CDR3 consists of 16 residues. The CDR3: CASSLLREALYYGYTF. The CDR3 DNA is TGTGCCAGCAGCCTACTCAGGGAAGCCTTGTACTATGGCTACACCTTC.

This chain connects TRBV7-2 to TRBJ1-2; D is possibly TRBD1 (5 bases). CDR3 size: 14 residues. Deletions cut 0 bases from V and 3 bases from J, with 8 bases between. Germline CDR1 is SGHTA and CDR2 is FQGNSA. The CDR3 region is CASSLAPTDYGYTF. Written as DNA, the CDR3 is TGTGCCAGCAGCTTAGCGCCGACAGACTATGGCTACACCTTC.

The chain has TRBV10-3 and TRBJ2-7; no reliable D call. Germline lookup yields CDR1 ENHRY and CDR2 SYGVKD. The CDR3 sequence is 11 residues long. The V and J ends lost 3 bases and 10 bases respectively, with 10 bases between them. The CDR3: CAISDSSLQYF. CDR3 sequence (DNA): TGTGCCATCAGTGATTCCTCTCTCCAGTACTTC.

This clone turned up a few times. This sequence joins TRBV4-1 and TRBJ2-5; D not resolved. Per the germline V gene, CDR1 is MGHRA and CDR2 is YSYEKL. V dropped 4 bases and J dropped 1 base, with 7 bases sitting between them. This CDR3 region has 13 residues. Here the CDR3 DNA reads TGCGCCAGCAGCCGCTCTACCCAAGAGACCCAGTACTTC. Translation: CASSRSTQETQYF.